This TCR beta chain is from a study of beta chain features in type 1 diabetes. Study summary: Similarity in age, gender and cell yields was seen between patients and healthy donors.

The study's findings and limits: PCR, the amplification step, might favor shorter templates, equally in patients and controls.

This CDR3 contains 14 residues. The ends were cut back, 2 bases at V and 8 bases at J, with 12 bases in the middle. CDR1 is SNHLY, CDR2 FYNNEI, per germline. Expressed TCRB transcripts were sequenced because the isolated RNA had all been reverse transcribed beforehand. Here immunoSEQ multiplex PCR was the method, and the copy in TCRdb shows in-frame clones only, minus some. The table has 350,000 to 450,000 clones, over 13% seen once. This clone was detected only a few times. The antigen remains unidentified. This TCR came from a young woman in good health. The gene calls are TRBV2 and TRBJ1-4, with D tentatively TRBD1 (6 bases). The sample taken for sequencing was naive CD4+ T cells from blood. For the CDR3, the DNA is TGTGCCAGCAGTGAAACAGGGTCAAAGGAAAAACTGTTTTTT. Its translation is CASSETGSKEKLFF.